The next 18 T cell receptor beta chains were all read from a single sample in a study of T cell responses to AZD1222 COVID-19 vaccine. Clones were read by immunoSEQ multiplex PCR, and TCRdb kept only the in-frame ones, dropping some. The sample lists 100,000 to 150,000 clones, about 88% seen once, with 7.6% in the top ten. The input for sequencing was peripheral blood, taken on day 0 of AZD1222 vaccination. The receptor set was obtained from an adult in good health.

This chain connects TRBV14 to TRBJ1-2; D unclear. This CDR3 has 13 amino acids. CDR1 and CDR2 (germline): SGHDN, FVKESK. V lost 0 bases to trimming and J lost 4 bases, with 6 bases between them. CDR3 sequence (DNA): TGTGCCAGCAGCCAAGAGATAGCCTATGGCTACACCTTC. Translating gives CASSQEIAYGYTF.

This chain joins TRBV10-1 and TRBJ2-1; 7 positions match TRBD2. Germline lookup yields CDR1 WNHNN and CDR2 SYGVQD (reference sequence). The CDR3 runs to 14 residues. The junction had 7 bases not matched to a gene; V was cut back by 4 bases and J by 7 bases. The CDR3 is CASSAGRERNEQFF. CDR3 nucleotides: TGCGCCAGCAGTGCCGGGCGGGAGCGTAATGAGCAGTTCTTC.

The V call is TRBV11-3, the J call TRBJ2-2; 14 bases line up with TRBD2. The CDR3 is 18 residues long. Trimming took 3 bases from V and 0 from J; bases not matched to a gene: 3. In germline, CDR1 is SGHNT, CDR2 YENEEA. CDR3: CASSLGLAGVANTGELFF. As DNA, the CDR3 is TGTGCCAGCAGCTTGGGACTAGCGGGGGTCGCGAACACCGGGGAGCTGTTTTTT.

The rearrangement joins TRBV19 to TRBJ1-6; 7 bases fit TRBD1. V lost 3 bases to trimming and J lost 0 bases; unmatched junction nucleotides: 2. The CDR3 is made up of 16 amino acids. Germline V lookup: CDR1 LNHDA, CDR2 SQIVND (reference sequence). CDR3 sequence: CASSMDRSSYNSPLHF. DNA for the CDR3: TGTGCCAGTAGTATGGACAGGAGCTCCTATAATTCACCCCTCCACTTT.

The rearrangement joins TRBV9 to TRBJ1-3; D is possibly TRBD1 (5 bases). Trimming left V 4 bases short and J 0 bases short, with 11 bases between. Germline V gene data show CDR1 as SGDLS and CDR2 as YYNGEE. The CDR3 contains 15 residues. The CDR3 sequence: CASSPRDYSGNTIYF. The CDR3 nucleotides are TGTGCCAGCAGCCCCCGGGACTACTCTGGAAACACCATATATTTT.

The chain combines TRBV5-4 with TRBJ1-2; D call uncertain. The CDR3 length is 11 residues. Trimming pared 6 bases from V and 7 bases from J, leaving 10 bases between. Germline CDR1 reads SGHNT; CDR2 reads YYREEE (reference sequence). The CDR3 sequence: CASIREGGYTF. The CDR3 nucleotides are TGTGCCAGCATCCGTGAGGGTGGCTACACCTTC.

The genes are TRBV7-9 and TRBJ2-7; TRBD2 matches at 9 bases. The CDR3 is made up of 18 amino acids. Germline V gene sequence: CDR1 SEHNR, CDR2 FQNEAQ (reference sequence). Losses at the gene ends were 3 bases for V and 5 bases for J; bases not matched to a gene: 17. The CDR3 sequence is CASSLRSRAGGPSDEQYF. CDR3 sequence (DNA): TGTGCCAGCAGCTTGCGGAGTCGGGCGGGAGGGCCCTCGGACGAGCAGTACTTC.

The chain uses TRBV11-2 and TRBJ2-7, with a possible D match to TRBD1 (6 bases). The CDR3 is made up of 15 amino acids. In germline, CDR1 is SGHAT, CDR2 FQNNGV. The germline V and J ends were trimmed by 6 bases and 2 bases, with 17 bases remaining between them. The CDR3 nucleotides read TGTGCCAGCAGGATTCCAGGGACACGAACCTACGAGCAGTACTTC. It is translated as CASRIPGTRTYEQYF.

The rearrangement links TRBV4-3 to TRBJ1-2; D may be TRBD1 (6 bases). V gave up 4 bases and J gave up 4 bases, with 13 bases separating them. The germline V gene has CDR1 LGHNA and CDR2 YSLEER. The CDR3 runs to 14 residues. Here the CDR3 DNA reads TGCGCCAGCAGCCGAACCAGGGGCGGCTATGGCTACACCTTC. Protein sequence: CASSRTRGGYGYTF.

This chain joins TRBV12-3 or TRBV12-4 and TRBJ1-1; D uncertain. Trimming pared 7 bases from V and 3 bases from J, leaving 12 bases between. The CDR3 extends over 13 amino acids. In DNA, the CDR3 is TGTGCCAGCATCCCCCCGGGTTACACTGAAGCTTTCTTT. Its protein product is CASIPPGYTEAFF.

In this sample, this clone turned up once. The chain is built from TRBV7-9 and TRBJ2-5; 7 nucleotides match TRBD2. This CDR3 region has 16 residues. CDR1 is SEHNR, CDR2 FQNEAQ, per germline (reference sequence). J lost 5 bases, V lost 0 bases, and 9 bases had no gene match. Here the CDR3 DNA reads TGTGCCAGCAGCTTAGCCGGGACTACGGTAGGGGAGACCCAGTACTTC. This codes for CASSLAGTTVGETQYF.

The table lists this clone with a few counts. This chain joins TRBV13 and TRBJ1-1; D remains ambiguous. Trimming removed 2 bases from V and 6 bases from J, with 13 bases in between. Per germline, CDR1 PRHDT and CDR2 FYEKMQ (reference sequence). CDR3 length: 14 amino acids. The CDR3 bases are TGTGCCAGCAGCTTACGCCAGGTTAAGGCTGAAGCTTTCTTT. It yields the protein CASSLRQVKAEAFF.

The chain couples TRBV3-1 (or the pseudogene TRBV3-2) to TRBJ1-2; D is unclear. The length of the CDR3 is 15 residues. The V end was cut by 6 bases, the J end by 5 bases, with 19 bases between. Germline V lookup: CDR1 LGHDT, CDR2 YNNKEL (reference sequence). This chain's CDR3 is CASSLSGSGQYGYTF. The CDR3 coding sequence is TGTGCCAGCAGTCTGAGTGGGTCCGGTCAATATGGCTACACCTTC.

V is TRBV11-2 and J is TRBJ2-7, with TRBD2 as a possible D gene (6 bases). This CDR3 spans 15 amino acids. Looked up from germline, CDR1 is SGHAT and CDR2 is FQNNGV. Trimming took 4 bases from V and 3 from J, leaving 16 bases between them. In DNA form, the CDR3 reads TGTGCCAGCAGCTCCCTGGGAGGTCTTGGCTACGAGCAGTACTTC. It translates to CASSSLGGLGYEQYF.

The J gene is TRBJ2-7, the V gene TRBV15, with a possible D match to TRBD1 (6 bases). Trimming cost V 0 bases and J 3 bases, with 15 bases left between them. Per the germline V gene, CDR1 is LNHNV and CDR2 is YYDKDF (reference sequence). The CDR3 loop spans 16 amino acids. CDR3 region: CATSRDFGRGNYEQYF. Here the CDR3 DNA reads TGTGCCACCAGCAGAGATTTTGGCAGGGGCAACTACGAGCAGTACTTC.

This clone was seen only a few times. The J gene is TRBJ1-1, the V gene TRBV12-5; 8 bases are a match to TRBD1. The J segment lost 1 base and the V segment lost 5 bases, leaving 3 bases of the junction unmatched. The germline gives CDR1 LGHNT, CDR2 FRNRAP. The CDR3 spans 14 residues. CDR3 protein: CASGGRGQNTEAFF. DNA of the CDR3: TGTGCTAGTGGTGGCAGGGGGCAGAACACTGAAGCTTTCTTT.

The gene calls are TRBV27 and TRBJ1-5; D call uncertain. The germline gives CDR1 MNHEY, CDR2 SMNVEV (reference sequence). Trimming pared 3 bases from V and 4 bases from J, leaving 13 bases between. CDR3 size: 15 residues. The chain's CDR3 is CASSLIAAGNQPQHF. The CDR3 region has the DNA TGTGCCAGCAGTTTGATTGCTGCAGGTAATCAGCCCCAGCATTTT.

V gene TRBV6-4 combines with J gene TRBJ2-5; 7 positions match TRBD2. CDR1 is MRHNA, CDR2 SNTAGT, per germline. V was pared by 6 bases and J by 3 bases, with 7 bases of the junction left unmatched. This CDR3 is 14 amino acids long. CDR3 sequence reads: CASRRREGKETQYF. Written as DNA, the CDR3 is TGTGCCAGCAGGCGAAGGGAGGGCAAAGAGACCCAGTACTTC.